These 20 T cell receptor beta chains originate from one sample sequenced in a study of beta chain features in type 1 diabetes. Isolated RNA was reverse transcribed in full, so expressed TCRB transcripts were sequenced. The protocol was immunoSEQ multiplex PCR, while the TCRdb copy is restricted to in-frame clones and leaves out a portion. This sample has 200,000 to 250,000 clones, with roughly 13% found just once. Input material: naive CD4+ T cells from blood. All receptors come from a woman in her thirties or forties in good health.

This clone was counted only a few times. The rearrangement joins TRBV5-6 to TRBJ2-5; 15 bases are a match to TRBD2. V shed 0 bases, J shed 4 bases, and the junction held 4 bases outside the gene matches. This CDR3 has 17 residues. Germline CDR1 reads SGHDT; CDR2 reads YYEEEE. This CDR3 is CASSLEGTSGGRETQYF. The CDR3 DNA is TGTGCCAGCAGCTTGGAAGGGACTAGCGGGGGGAGAGAGACCCAGTACTTC.

This clone was found a few times. The chain joins TRBV2 to TRBJ1-1; maybe TRBD1 (6 bases). The V gene lost 6 bases and the J gene lost 0 bases, with 23 bases spanning the gap. Germline CDR1 is SNHLY and CDR2 is FYNNEI. The CDR3 consists of 18 residues. CDR3 protein: CASRAIWTEGEMNTEAFF. The DNA of the CDR3 is TGTGCCAGCAGGGCTATTTGGACAGAGGGGGAGATGAACACTGAAGCTTTCTTT.

This clone occurred a few times. The chain couples TRBV4-1 to TRBJ1-2, with TRBD1 as a possible D gene (6 bases). This CDR3 comprises 18 residues. Trimming took off 0 bases at V and 1 base at J, with 18 bases between the two ends. Germline assignment: CDR1 MGHRA and CDR2 YSYEKL. CDR3 residues: CASSQDRGRGRSNYGYTF. In DNA form, the CDR3 reads TGCGCCAGCAGCCAAGACCGGGGCAGGGGCAGGAGTAACTATGGCTACACCTTC.

A few counts support this clone. The chain links TRBV19 to TRBJ1-1; perhaps TRBD1 as D (6 bases). Germline V CDR1 and CDR2: LNHDA, SQIVND (reference sequence). The length of the CDR3 is 16 residues. The ends were cut back, 7 bases at V and 4 bases at J, with 22 bases in the middle. CDR3 loop: CASTLNGGQGGTEAFF. The CDR3 DNA sequence: TGTGCCAGTACCCTAAACGGGGGGCAGGGAGGCACTGAAGCTTTCTTT.

This clone was counted only a few times. The chain has TRBV4-3 and TRBJ2-7; possible D gene TRBD1, 6 bases. CDR3 size: 16 residues. Trimming pared 4 bases from V and 0 bases from J, leaving 16 bases between. Germline V CDR1 and CDR2: LGHNA, YSLEER. The CDR3 DNA reads as TGCGCCAGCAGCCGCCCTGGGACACCCCTCTCCTACGAGCAGTACTTC. Translated, it gives CASSRPGTPLSYEQYF.

The chain employs TRBV5-1 and TRBJ2-7, with D tentatively TRBD1 (5 bases). This CDR3 contains 15 residues. Looked up from germline, CDR1 is SGHRS and CDR2 is YFSETQ. Trimming pared 1 base from V and 0 bases from J, leaving 11 bases between. CDR3 DNA sequence: TGCGCCAGCAGCTTGCTTTTGGACAACTCCTACGAGCAGTACTTC. Its protein product is CASSLLLDNSYEQYF.

V and J are TRBV9 and TRBJ2-3; 7 bases are a match to TRBD1. Germline CDR1 reads SGDLS; CDR2 reads YYNGEE. This CDR3 is built from 15 residues. V was clipped by 0 bases and J by 2 bases; unmatched bases: 3. The CDR3 DNA follows: TGTGCCAGCAGCGTAGCGGGGACAGCCACAGATACGCAGTATTTT. Encoded protein: CASSVAGTATDTQYF. Full variable domain (rest looked up from reference TRBV9 and TRBJ2-3): DSGVTQTPKHLITATGQRVTLRCSPRSGDLSVYWYQQSLDQGLQFLIQYYNGEERAKGNILERFSAQQFPDLHSELNLSSLELGDSALYFCASSVAGTATDTQYFGPGTRLTVL.

The V and J genes are TRBV5-1 and TRBJ1-1, with 9 bases lining up with TRBD1. Germline-derived CDR1 and CDR2 are SGHRS and YFSETQ. This CDR3 has 15 residues. V lost 4 bases and J lost 0; bases outside the gene matches: 4. CDR3 coding DNA: TGCGCCAGCAGCGACGGACAGGGGATGAACACTGAAGCTTTCTTT. This codes for CASSDGQGMNTEAFF.

This clone was seen a handful of times. The chain has TRBV19 and TRBJ1-5, with a possible D match to TRBD1 (5 bases). V lost 10 bases and J 5 bases, leaving 12 bases between the germline ends. The CDR3 is 12 residues long. The germline V gene encodes CDR1 LNHDA and CDR2 SQIVND (reference sequence). The DNA for the CDR3 is TGTGCCACCCAGGAGGGGTATCAGCCCCAGCATTTT. Translating gives CATQEGYQPQHF.

This clone has at least ten counts. V and J are TRBV9 and TRBJ1-6; D gene unclear. The CDR3 has 13 amino acids. Germline V gene data show CDR1 as SGDLS and CDR2 as YYNGEE. The ends were cut back, 0 bases at V and 13 bases at J, with 11 bases in the middle. CDR3 in DNA: TGTGCCAGCAGCGTAGGGAGGATTTCGCCCCTCCACTTT. Protein sequence: CASSVGRISPLHF.

This clone was counted ten times or more. V and J are TRBV12-5 and TRBJ2-6; D is ambiguous. CDR1 and CDR2 (germline): LGHNT, FRNRAP. The CDR3 sequence is 13 residues long. V was pared by 4 bases and J by 4 bases, with 5 bases between. The CDR3 DNA reads TGTGCTAGTGGTTCTTCCGGGGCCAACGTCCTGACTTTC. It encodes CASGSSGANVLTF. The complete variable domain, with remaining parts taken from reference TRBV12-5 and TRBJ2-6, reads DARVTQTPRHKVTEMGQEVTMRCQPILGHNTVFWYRQTMMQGLELLAYFRNRAPLDDSGMPKDRFSAEMPDATLATLKIQPSEPRDSAVYFCASGSSGANVLTFGAGSRLTVL.

This clone was seen a handful of times. The CDR3 nucleotides read TGCAGTGCTCCCTCGACTGGTGGCTACACCTTC. Its translation: CSAPSTGGYTF. V usage is TRBV20-1 and J usage is TRBJ1-2; D remains unclear. The CDR3 is made up of 11 amino acids. Germline CDR1 and CDR2: DFQATT and SNEGSKA (reference sequence). V shed 5 bases and J shed 7 bases, with 11 bases lying between them.

This clone has only a few counts. This sequence joins TRBV4-1 and TRBJ1-2; a weak D match, TRBD1 (5 bases). Germline CDR1 MGHRA, CDR2 YSYEKL. V lost 1 base and J 5 bases, leaving 11 bases between the germline ends. This CDR3 is 14 amino acids long. This CDR3 reads CASSQGQGGYGYTF. CDR3 DNA sequence: TGCGCCAGCAGCCAAGGCCAGGGAGGGTATGGCTACACCTTC.

The table lists this clone with a few counts. An end of the junction differs from the germline gene, which may be a read error. The chain uses TRBV5-1 and TRBJ2-1; TRBD2 agrees at 14 bases. The CDR3 extends over 14 amino acids. Germline lookup yields CDR1 SGHRS and CDR2 YFSETQ. CDR3 in DNA: TGCGCCAGCAGCTTGGGACTAGCGGGGGGGCCAGGTCTCTTC. Protein product: CASSLGLAGGPGLF.

This clone was recorded a few times. The CDR3 spells CAITATGLYEQFF. The CDR3 nucleotides read TGTGCCATCACCGCGACAGGGTTGTATGAGCAGTTCTTC. The chain employs TRBV10-3 and TRBJ2-1; TRBD1 matches 7 bases. The V and J ends lost 7 bases and 8 bases, in that order; junction bases with no gene match: 8. The germline CDR1 and CDR2 sequences are ENHRY and SYGVKD. The CDR3 consists of 13 residues.

CDR3 amino acids: CASSPTGYGYTF. Here the CDR3 DNA reads TGTGCCAGCAGCCCAACGGGGTATGGCTACACCTTC. The chain employs TRBV28 and TRBJ1-2; no reliable D call. Trimming shortened V by 6 bases and J by 5 bases, and 10 bases separated the two germline ends. Germline CDR1 reads MDHEN; CDR2 reads SYDVKM. This CDR3 is built from 12 residues.

This clone has more than one count but fewer than ten. The chain uses TRBV9 and TRBJ2-3; 7 bases map to TRBD1. The ends lost 2 bases at V and 2 bases at J; junction bases unmatched: 5. The CDR3 runs to 15 residues. CDR1 and CDR2 (germline): SGDLS, YYNGEE. As DNA, the CDR3 is TGTGCCAGCAGCGTTTACAGGGGAAACACAGATACGCAGTATTTT. This sequence encodes CASSVYRGNTDTQYF.

This clone was detected a few times. V usage is TRBV5-1 and J usage is TRBJ2-5; D gene ambiguous. CDR1 is SGHRS and CDR2 is YFSETQ in the germline V gene. This CDR3 contains 13 residues. Trimming stripped 4 bases from V and 5 bases from J, with 12 bases between. CDR3 protein: CASSPTPTETQYF. The CDR3, as DNA: TGCGCCAGCAGCCCCACCCCAACTGAGACCCAGTACTTC.

This clone came up a few times. This chain connects TRBV5-1 to TRBJ2-7, with D perhaps matching TRBD2 (5 bases). The germline V gene encodes CDR1 SGHRS and CDR2 YFSETQ. Trimming removed 2 bases at V and 2 bases at J, with 8 bases between. CDR3 size: 13 residues. The CDR3 spells CASSFDGTYEQYF. The DNA of the CDR3 is TGCGCCAGCAGCTTCGACGGGACCTACGAGCAGTACTTC.

Turning to this clone: Within the sample, other DNA sequences also encode this same CDR3. The rearrangement joins TRBV2 to TRBJ1-3, with TRBD1 identical over 10 bases. The CDR3 runs to 15 residues. V lost 5 bases and J lost 4; bases outside the gene matches: 5. CDR1 and CDR2 (germline): SNHLY, FYNNEI. CDR3 coding DNA: TGTGCCAGCAGTCGGGACAGGGGATCCGGAAACACCATATATTTT. Protein: CASSRDRGSGNTIYF.